The 22 T cell receptor beta chains given below trace back to one sample, sequenced in a study of blood T cells in healthy people across ages. Alongside a J-beta primer mix, a sample-barcoded 5' primer served in a second PCR lasting roughly 7 to 11 cycles. Each CDR3 protein is one row after TCRdb ran MiXCR on the 5' RACE reads. The sample holds about 2 million distinct CDR3 sequences, 49% seen once. What was sequenced was blood. The receptors derive from a woman between 40 and 55 years old in good health.

This clonotype was seen only a few times. This chain links TRBV7-2 with TRBJ2-5, with 10 bases that match TRBD2. J lost 5 bases, V lost 5 bases, and 8 bases had no gene match. Germline V lookup: CDR1 SGHTA, CDR2 FQGNSA. This CDR3 is 15 amino acids long. The CDR3 nucleotides are TGTGCCAGCAGCCTCACAGCGGGGGGGTGGGAGACCCAGTACTTC. It is translated as CASSLTAGGWETQYF.

This clonotype showed up just a few times. The chain employs TRBV3-1 and TRBJ2-1; TRBD1 matches at 9 bases. The CDR3 is 15 amino acids. Unmatched junction bases numbered 9, after V lost 5 bases and J lost 7 bases. Germline V gene sequence: CDR1 LGHDT, CDR2 YNNKEL (reference sequence). The CDR3 DNA follows: TGTGCCAGCAGCTCACCGGGACAGGGATGGAATGAGCAGTTCTTC. It yields the protein CASSSPGQGWNEQFF.

The sample holds a few counts of this clonotype. V usage is TRBV7-2 and J usage is TRBJ2-1, with a weak D call TRBD2 (7 bases). V was clipped by 5 bases and J by 0 bases, with 14 bases between them. This CDR3 comprises 16 residues. Germline-derived CDR1 and CDR2 are SGHTA and FQGNSA. The CDR3 sequence is CASSIVGGPSYNEQFF. In DNA, the CDR3 is TGTGCCAGCAGCATCGTCGGGGGGCCCTCCTACAATGAGCAGTTCTTC.

This sequence joins TRBV28 and TRBJ2-7; 15 positions agree with TRBD2. CDR3 length equals 21 residues. V lost 7 bases, J lost 4 bases, and 23 bases stayed unmatched. Germline lookup yields CDR1 MDHEN and CDR2 SYDVKM. This CDR3 is CASNTPRTTGTSGGLGYEQYF. Written as DNA, the CDR3 is TGTGCCAGCAATACCCCACGTACAACCGGGACTAGCGGGGGGTTGGGGTACGAGCAGTACTTC.

The CDR3 DNA is TGTGCCAGCAGCGCCGCTCCGGGGACCTACGAGCAGTACTTC. Encoded protein: CASSAAPGTYEQYF. V gene TRBV7-8 combines with J gene TRBJ2-7; the D gene is possibly TRBD2 (5 bases). Trimming left V 5 bases short and J 2 bases short, with 13 bases between. Germline loops: CDR1 SGHVS, CDR2 FQNEAQ. This CDR3 is built from 14 residues.

This CDR3 is CASSLGLSGGARETQYF. The CDR3 DNA reads as TGTGCCAGCAGCTTAGGATTAAGCGGGGGGGCCAGGGAGACCCAGTACTTC. J is TRBJ2-5 and V is TRBV7-2; TRBD2 matches at 10 bases. CDR3 length equals 17 residues. V was pared by 1 base and J by 5 bases, with 10 bases of the junction left unmatched. CDR1 SGHTA and CDR2 FQGNSA come from the germline V gene.

This clonotype was counted between two and nine times. Germline and junction disagree at one end, which may indicate a read error. The V call is TRBV7-3, the J call TRBJ1-2, with 7 bases matching TRBD1. This CDR3 comprises 14 residues. CDR1 and CDR2 from the germline V gene are SGHTA and FQGTGA. In DNA form, the CDR3 reads TGTGCCAGCGGCTTACTCCGGACAGGAAGAGGCTACACCTTC. It yields the protein CASGLLRTGRGYTF.

The chain links TRBV12-3 or TRBV12-4 to TRBJ2-7; 10 nucleotides agree with TRBD2. The CDR3 has 14 residues. The ends lost 2 bases at V and 6 bases at J; junction bases unmatched: 4. In nucleotides, the CDR3 is TGTGCCAGCAGTTTATTAGCGGGGGGTCCCGAGCAGTACTTC. It yields the protein CASSLLAGGPEQYF.

This clonotype was seen more than once but under ten times. This chain joins TRBV3-1 and TRBJ2-3, with 11 bases fitting TRBD1. J was trimmed by 1 base and V by 4 bases; bases with no gene match: 4. This CDR3 has 16 residues. Germline CDR1 LGHDT, CDR2 YNNKEL (reference sequence). The CDR3 coding sequence is TGTGCCAGCAGCCCCTGGACAGGGGGCGGCACAGATACGCAGTATTTT. Its translation is CASSPWTGGGTDTQYF.

As for this clonotype: The junction shows a germline mismatch at one end, possibly a read error. This sequence joins TRBV28 and TRBJ2-1, with D unresolved. The germline V gene encodes CDR1 MDHEN and CDR2 SYDVKM. The CDR3 spans 13 residues. In DNA form, the CDR3 reads TGTGCCAGCAGTCCCAGCTCCTACAGTGAGCAGTTCTTC. Its protein product is CASSPSSYSEQFF.

The chain employs TRBV4-1 and TRBJ2-7; D perhaps matches TRBD2 (5 bases). The germline V and J ends were trimmed by 0 bases and 2 bases, with 11 bases remaining between them. Per germline, CDR1 MGHRA and CDR2 YSYEKL. The CDR3 has 15 residues. The CDR3 region is CASSQDAGMTYEQYF. The CDR3 coding sequence is TGCGCCAGCAGCCAAGATGCGGGTATGACCTACGAGCAGTACTTC.

The sample holds one count of this clonotype. The chain is built from TRBV4-3 and TRBJ1-4, with D perhaps matching TRBD1 (5 bases). Trimming stripped 1 base from V and 10 bases from J, with 19 bases between. This CDR3 is built from 16 residues. Per germline, CDR1 LGHNA and CDR2 YSLEER. This chain's CDR3 is CASSQVKWAGWGKLFF. Here the CDR3 DNA reads TGCGCCAGCAGCCAAGTTAAGTGGGCAGGGTGGGGAAAACTGTTTTTT.

This clonotype has a handful of counts. The chain couples TRBV20-1 to TRBJ1-2; TRBD1 might be the D (6 bases). The CDR3 totals 15 residues. The germline V gene has CDR1 DFQATT and CDR2 SNEGSKA (reference sequence). V lost 0 bases and J lost 4, with 15 bases in between. The CDR3 DNA follows: TGCAGTGCTAGAGATTCTGGGGGCGTCGGCTATGGCTACACCTTC. This gives the protein CSARDSGGVGYGYTF.

CDR3 DNA sequence: TGCGCCAGCAGCCCCGGGACCCTATTTTACGAGCAGTACTTC. Its translation: CASSPGTLFYEQYF. This chain uses TRBV5-1 with TRBJ2-5, with D tentatively TRBD1 or TRBD2 (5 bases each). The DNA end lines up better with TRBJ2-7; the J call may be wrong. The CDR3 length is 14 residues. The germline gives CDR1 SGHRS, CDR2 YFSETQ.

Here the CDR3 reads CATTVRPPGSTILLDYGYTF. DNA of the CDR3: TGTGCCACAACAGTGCGTCCCCCGGGCAGCACGATACTTCTTGACTATGGCTACACCTTC. This sequence joins TRBV6-1 and TRBJ1-2; D is uncertain. V shed 10 bases and J shed 3 bases, with 36 bases lying between them. Germline CDR1 MNHNS, CDR2 SASEGT. The CDR3 consists of 20 residues.

The genes are TRBV5-5 and TRBJ1-5, with D uncertain. The CDR3 totals 16 residues. V gave up 4 bases and J gave up 7 bases, with 21 bases separating them. Germline V gene lookup returns CDR1 SGHKS and CDR2 YYEKEE (reference sequence). DNA of the CDR3: TGTGCCAGCAGCCCACGGGAGGGAGGGAACGGGCAGCCCCAGCATTTT. Protein: CASSPREGGNGQPQHF.

A few counts support this clonotype. This chain joins TRBV28 and TRBJ2-4; possible D gene TRBD1, 5 bases. This CDR3 has 14 residues. Germline CDR1 MDHEN, CDR2 SYDVKM. V gave up 6 bases and J gave up 3 bases, with 12 bases separating them. The CDR3 protein is CASRGFQGKNIQYF. The CDR3 DNA is TGTGCCAGCAGAGGGTTCCAGGGCAAAAACATTCAGTACTTC.

This clonotype was seen a few times. The chain links TRBV6-5 to TRBJ2-4, with 9 bases identical to TRBD1. The DNA end is a closer match to TRBJ2-5, so the J assignment may be wrong. Per the germline V gene, CDR1 is MNHEY and CDR2 is SVGAGI. The CDR3 loop spans 14 amino acids. The CDR3 coding sequence is TGTGCCAGCAGTGACACAGGGGGCGCAGAGACCCAGTACTTC. The encoded protein is CASSDTGGAETQYF.

This clonotype appeared a single time. This chain connects TRBV4-3 to TRBJ2-7, with a weak D call TRBD1 (6 bases). CDR1 LGHNA and CDR2 YSLEER come from the germline V gene. V was cut by 0 bases and J by 4 bases, with 13 bases left in between. The CDR3 is made up of 15 amino acids. In DNA, the CDR3 is TGCGCCAGCAGCCAAGAGGGGGCAGAACGTTACGAGCAGTACTTC. Translated, it gives CASSQEGAERYEQYF.

The chain links TRBV28 to TRBJ2-3; the D is unclear. Germline V gives CDR1 MDHEN, CDR2 SYDVKM. Trimming took off 3 bases at V and 2 bases at J, with 12 bases between the two ends. The length of the CDR3 is 15 residues. CDR3 in DNA: TGTGCCAGCAGTTTGGGCAGGCGAGACACAGATACGCAGTATTTT. Protein sequence: CASSLGRRDTDTQYF.

This rearrangement joins TRBV5-1 to TRBJ2-3; 8 bases match TRBD1. The CDR3 is made up of 18 amino acids. CDR1 and CDR2 from the germline V gene are SGHRS and YFSETQ. V gave up 4 bases and J gave up 0 bases; unmatched junction bases: 13. The DNA for the CDR3 is TGCGCCAGCAGCGCCCCTGGAGGGGACAGGCGTAGCACAGATACGCAGTATTTT. Translating gives CASSAPGGDRRSTDTQYF.

The V and J genes are TRBV6-1 and TRBJ1-2; 7 bases line up with TRBD1. V shed 7 bases, J shed 1 base, and the junction held 9 bases outside the gene matches. The germline gives CDR1 MNHNS, CDR2 SASEGT. The CDR3 loop spans 15 amino acids. CDR3 in amino acids: CASNTGQARNYGYTF. The DNA for the CDR3 is TGTGCCAGCAATACCGGACAGGCCCGTAACTATGGCTACACCTTC.